Listed below are T cell receptor beta chains from one sample, sequenced in a study of Graves' ophthalmopathy and Graves' hyperthyroidism. Via MiXCR, TCRdb re-called the multiplex PCR reads, giving one row per CDR3 protein. The sample contains roughly 600,000 distinct CDR3 sequences, less than 45% of which appear only once. The material sequenced was peripheral blood or thyroid tissue (not recorded which). These receptors all stem from an adult man with Graves' hyperthyroidism. The CDR3 runs from the conserved cysteine through the conserved F or W. The order of the fields is V gene, D gene, CDR3 length, clone size, J gene, CDR3 protein, CDR3 DNA. The D gene is left open where the match is weak. Rows may omit the clone size; those that give it use once, few, many or a size class.

>TRBV29-1|.|12|many|TRBJ1-1
CSVESGGTEAFF
TGCAGCGTTGAGTCGGGGGGCACTGAAGCTTTCTTT
>TRBV6-5|.|15|many|TRBJ1-5
CASSYSGSSNQPQHF
TGTGCCAGCAGCTACAGTGGCAGCTCTAATCAGCCCCAGCATTTT
>TRBV7-9|TRBD2|16|many|TRBJ2-1
CASSYRTSGFYNEQFF
TGTGCCAGCAGTTATAGGACTAGCGGGTTTTACAATGAGCAGTTCTTC
>TRBV10-2|.|12|few|TRBJ2-3
CASSESADTQYF
TGCGCCAGCAGTGAGTCCGCGGATACGCAGTATTTT
>TRBV7-8|.|13|.|TRBJ2-3
CASSSSGTHGQYF
TGTGCCAGCAGCTCCTCCGGGACTCACGGGCAGTATTTT
>TRBV7-4|.|14|.|TRBJ1-2
CASNLALADYGYTF
TGTGCCAGCAACTTAGCGCTAGCCGACTATGGCTACACCTTC
>TRBV7-3|TRBD2|12|.|TRBJ2-3
CASSSLAGPLYF
TGTGCCAGCAGCTCACTAGCGGGGCCCCTGTATTTT
>TRBV4-1|.|15|many|TRBJ1-2
CASSQENPANYGYTF
TGCGCCAGCAGCCAAGAGAACCCGGCTAACTATGGCTACACCTTC
>TRBV2|TRBD1|13|.|TRBJ1-1
CASSETGSTEASF
TGTGCCAGCAGTGAGACAGGGAGTACTGAAGCTTCCTTT
>TRBV5-1|.|14|.|TRBJ2-2
CASSPLMCPGELFF
TGCGCCAGCAGCCCTCTAATGTGTCCCGGGGAGCTGTTTTTT
>TRBV3-1|TRBD1|18|few|TRBJ2-5
CASSHDRGKGVGAETQYF
TGTGCCAGCAGCCACGACAGGGGGAAGGGCGTAGGCGCAGAGACCCAGTACTTC
>TRBV12-3/TRBV12-4|.|17|.|TRBJ1-1
CASSSTGRGGASAEAFF
TGTGCCAGCAGTTCGACAGGTAGGGGGGGCGCCTCGGCTGAAGCTTTCTTT
>TRBV7-2|.|14|few|TRBJ2-3
CASSLRTSTDTQYF
TGTGCCAGCAGCTTAAGGACTAGCACAGATACGCAGTATTTT
>TRBV7-9|.|15|few|TRBJ1-3
CASSLDRNSGNTIYF
TGTGCCAGCAGCTTAGATCGCAACTCTGGAAACACCATATATTTT
>TRBV6-5|TRBD1|14|.|TRBJ1-2
CASSPGTGAFGYTF
TGTGCCAGCAGCCCCGGGACAGGGGCTTTCGGCTACACCTTC
>TRBV12-3/TRBV12-4|TRBD1|15|few|TRBJ1-1
CASRATGAYSTEAFF
TGTGCCAGCAGGGCGACAGGGGCCTATAGCACTGAAGCTTTCTTT
>TRBV12-3/TRBV12-4|TRBD2|16|many|TRBJ2-5
CASSFLAGALGETQYF
TGTGCCAGCAGTTTTCTAGCGGGAGCGTTGGGAGAGACCCAGTACTTC
>TRBV14|.|14|many|TRBJ1-1
CASSPQGWNTEAFF
TGTGCCAGCAGCCCCCAGGGCTGGAACACTGAAGCTTTCTTT
>TRBV10-3|TRBD1|13|.|TRBJ1-4
CAISRTGNEKLFF
TGTGCCATCAGTCGGACAGGGAATGAAAAACTGTTTTTT
>TRBV29-1|.|13|.|TRBJ1-1
CSVEGSGNTEAFF
TGCAGCGTTGAGGGTTCTGGAAACACTGAAGCTTTCTTT
>TRBV29-1|.|12|.|TRBJ2-7
CSVGIGGYEQYF
TGCAGCGTTGGTATAGGGGGCTACGAGCAGTACTTC
>TRBV29-1|.|12|many|TRBJ2-7
CSVRSGPYEQYF
TGCAGCGTTAGGAGCGGACCCTACGAGCAGTACTTC